The sequence of this T cell receptor (beta chain) was determined in a study of Graves' ophthalmopathy and Graves' hyperthyroidism. Moderate-to-severe activity, CAS at least 3, NOSPECS at least 4 and duration under 3 months characterized donors with ophthalmopathy. Exclusion covered patients with other autoimmune diseases or uncontrolled infections (as well as pregnancy or lactation). Amplification of TCR beta CDR3 regions used RNA transcripts. An initial RT-PCR round employing HTBI primers preceded a second-round multiplex PCR. TCRdb fed the multiplex PCR reads into MiXCR, producing one record per CDR3 protein. The sample carries almost 750,000 distinct CDR3 sequences, approximately 40% recorded once. Germline CDR1 and CDR2: LNHNV and YYDKDF (reference sequence). The CDR3 is made up of 15 amino acids. The sample holds many counts of this clonotype. At one end, the junction sequence differs from germline, possibly due to a read error.

The TCR originated in an adult man with Graves' ophthalmopathy. Sequencing was done on a sample of peripheral blood. V usage is TRBV15 and J usage is TRBJ2-7; TRBD1 aligns across 9 bases. Written as DNA, the CDR3 is TGTGCCACCAGCCGAGAGGGGACAGGGTGGGACGAGCAGTACTTC. This translates into CATSREGTGWDEQYF.